Listed below are T cell receptor beta chains from one sample, sequenced in a study of CD8+CD57+ T cells in acquired aplastic anemia. MiXCR, applied by TCRdb to the reads, yields one record per CDR3 protein. The sample includes 200,000 to 250,000 distinct CDR3 sequences, over 60% of them seen just once. Sequencing was carried out using sorted CD4+, CD8+, or CD8+CD57+ T cells (not recorded which) from PBMCs. Source of these receptors: a human donor in good health. Both conserved end residues are part of each CDR3. The D gene is left open where the match is weak. Clone size, where shown, is once, few, many, or a class for clones that have expanded.

>many|TRBV9|.|15|TRBJ1-5
TGTGCCAGCAGCGTAGGAGGACATGTCAATCAGCCCCAGCATTTT
CASSVGGHVNQPQHF
>.|TRBV9|.|14|TRBJ1-4
TGTGCCAGCAGCGTAGCGGAGGGGGGGGAAAAACTGTTTTTT
CASSVAEGGEKLFF
>many|TRBV20-1|.|14|TRBJ2-4
TGCAGTGCTAGATCGGGGGTAACCAAAAACATTCAGTACTTC
CSARSGVTKNIQYF
>few|TRBV25-1|.|14|TRBJ2-1
TGTGCCAGCACTGGGGCTCTCTCCTACAATGAGCAGTTCTTC
CASTGALSYNEQFF
>many|TRBV11-2|.|17|TRBJ2-2
TGTGCCAGCAGCTTAGATCGGGTCAGAAAGAACACCGGGGAGCTGTTTTTT
CASSLDRVRKNTGELFF
>.|TRBV2|.|16|TRBJ1-1
TGTGCCAGCAGTGAACAAGCCTTTGGACAGAACACTGAAGCTTTCTTT
CASSEQAFGQNTEAFF
>once|TRBV6-5|.|13|TRBJ2-7
TGTGCCAGCAGTTACGCTACTAGCTACGAGCAGTACTTC
CASSYATSYEQYF
>many|TRBV20-1|TRBD2|14|TRBJ2-5
TGCAGTGCTAGGGCGGGACTAGCCGCGGAGACCCAGTACTTC
CSARAGLAAETQYF
>once|TRBV7-9|TRBD1|12|TRBJ1-2
TGTGCCAGCAGCAACAGGGGAGAGGGCTACACCTTC
CASSNRGEGYTF
>.|TRBV10-2|TRBD1|18|TRBJ1-2
TGCGCCAGCACCTCTACGCCGGGACAGTTAGGAGCTAACTATGGCTACACCTTC
CASTSTPGQLGANYGYTF
>.|TRBV20-1|.|12|TRBJ1-2
TGCAATGCTAACAAGGGGGACTATGGCTACACCTTC
CNANKGDYGYTF
>.|TRBV29-1|.|13|TRBJ1-1
TGCAGCGACTCGACGGGAGAGAACACTGAAGCTTTCTTT
CSDSTGENTEAFF
>.|TRBV20-1|.|14|TRBJ2-5
TGCAGTGCTACCCTCGATTGGTACCAGGAGACCCAGTACTTC
CSATLDWYQETQYF
>.|TRBV14|.|14|TRBJ1-3
TGTGCCAGCAGCCAATTCAGGGCTGGAAACACCATATATTTT
CASSQFRAGNTIYF
>once|TRBV7-9|.|14|TRBJ1-1
TGTGCCAGCAGCTTAGCGGGACAGAACACTGAAGCTTTCTTT
CASSLAGQNTEAFF
>.|TRBV7-9|.|15|TRBJ2-7
TGTGCCAGCAGCCAGACCGGGCAGGGGATCTACGAGCAGTACTTC
CASSQTGQGIYEQYF
>.|TRBV29-1|TRBD1|15|TRBJ2-1
TGCAGCGTCGGCCCCGGGACAGGAGACTACAATGAGCAGTTCTTC
CSVGPGTGDYNEQFF
>many|TRBV20-1|.|13|TRBJ2-7
TGCAGTGCCCCGGGGTCTACGGTCTACGAGCAGTACTTC
CSAPGSTVYEQYF
>.|TRBV5-1|.|14|TRBJ1-4
TGCGCCAGCAGCTTGGCAGGCGACAATGAAAAACTGTTTTTT
CASSLAGDNEKLFF
>.|TRBV20-1|.|13|TRBJ2-7
TGCAGTGCTAGAGCCAACAGCGACTACGAGCAGTACTTC
CSARANSDYEQYF
>.|TRBV29-1|.|13|TRBJ1-1
TGCAGCGTTGAAGCCCTCGCGGGGACTGAAGCTTTCTTT
CSVEALAGTEAFF
>.|TRBV2|.|14|TRBJ1-5
TGTGCCAGCAGTGAAGGGCAGGGCGATCAGCCCCAGCATTTT
CASSEGQGDQPQHF
>.|TRBV7-2|.|15|TRBJ1-5
TGTGCCAGCAGCTTGATCCTTGGGAGCAATCAGCCCCAGCATTTT
CASSLILGSNQPQHF
>few|TRBV7-6|TRBD2|16|TRBJ2-7
TGTGCCAGCAGCTTAGTACCAAGCGGGAGGGCCGACGAGCAGTACTTC
CASSLVPSGRADEQYF
>.|TRBV9|.|12|TRBJ2-5
TGTGCCAGCAGCCCCGGGACAGAGACCCAGTACTTC
CASSPGTETQYF
>.|TRBV10-3|.|18|TRBJ1-2
TGTGCCATCAGTGAGACCGGGACCGCCGACCCTTTAAACTATGGCTACACCTTC
CAISETGTADPLNYGYTF
>once|TRBV7-2|.|12|TRBJ2-5
TGTGCCAGCAGCTTACATACGGAGACCCAGTACTTC
CASSLHTETQYF
>.|TRBV10-3|.|16|TRBJ2-3
TGTGCCATCAGTGACCAGCGCCGGTCGCGCACAGATACGCAGTATTTT
CAISDQRRSRTDTQYF
>.|TRBV2|TRBD1|16|TRBJ2-7
TGTGCCAGCACCTCAAGTGTAGGGACAGGGGTCTACGAGCAGTACTTC
CASTSSVGTGVYEQYF
>.|TRBV7-2|.|12|TRBJ1-2
TGTGCCAGCAGCTTCGGGGGGCCGGGCTACACCTTC
CASSFGGPGYTF
>.|TRBV7-6|TRBD2|16|TRBJ2-3
TGCGCCAGCAGCCCACTAGCGGGCTATTACACAGATACGCAGTATTTT
CASSPLAGYYTDTQYF
>.|TRBV15|.|13|TRBJ1-1
TGTGCCACCAGCAGAGTAAGAAACACTGAAGCTTTCTTT
CATSRVRNTEAFF
>.|TRBV7-9|.|12|TRBJ1-5
TGTGCCAGCAGTTACGACGATCAGCCCCAGCATTTT
CASSYDDQPQHF
>.|TRBV29-1|.|14|TRBJ1-4
TGCAGCGTTGTCGGGGATGGGGCTAATGAAAAACTGTTTTTT
CSVVGDGANEKLFF
>few|TRBV7-8|TRBD2|14|TRBJ2-7
TGTGCCAGCAGCTTAGGACTAGCCCGGGGGGTGCAGTACTTC
CASSLGLARGVQYF
>.|TRBV7-6|TRBD1|15|TRBJ1-6
TGTGCCAGCAGCTTACTCCGGGACAGCCTTTCACCCCTCCACTTT
CASSLLRDSLSPLHF
>many|TRBV29-1|TRBD1|14|TRBJ1-1
TGCAGCTCCGGGGGCAGGGGGATGAACACTGAAGCTTTCTTT
CSSGGRGMNTEAFF
>.|TRBV5-4|TRBD2|14|TRBJ2-1
TGTGCCACCCAATCTAGCGGGGACTACAATGAGCAGTTCTTC
CATQSSGDYNEQFF
>many|TRBV19|.|14|TRBJ2-5
TGTGCCAGTAGGGGGGAATGGACCTTAGGGACCCAGTACTTC
CASRGEWTLGTQYF
>many|TRBV10-3|.|14|TRBJ2-7
TGTGCCACCCAGGTGGGTGACGGCTTCTACGAGCAGTACTTC
CATQVGDGFYEQYF
>few|TRBV12-3/TRBV12-4|TRBD2|14|TRBJ2-7
TGTGCCAGCAGTTTAAGCGGGAACTCCTACGAGCAGTACTTC
CASSLSGNSYEQYF
>.|TRBV10-3|.|15|TRBJ2-3
TGTGCCATCAGTGAGCCGAGAACTAGCACAGATACGCAGTATTTT
CAISEPRTSTDTQYF
>.|TRBV12-3/TRBV12-4|TRBD1|14|TRBJ2-3
TGTGCCAGCACCAAGACAGGGGTCACAGATACGCAGTATTTT
CASTKTGVTDTQYF
>many|TRBV9|TRBD1|13|TRBJ2-7
TGTGCCAGCAGCCCCGGGACAGTCTACGAGCAGTACTTC
CASSPGTVYEQYF
>.|TRBV7-8|.|13|TRBJ1-1
TGTGCCAGCAGGGTACAGGGTGTCCCTGAAGCTTTCTTT
CASRVQGVPEAFF
>.|TRBV29-1|.|12|TRBJ1-2
TGCAGCGCTGGACTGTTCATGGGAGGCTACACCTTC
CSAGLFMGGYTF
>.|TRBV25-1|.|18|TRBJ2-3
TGTGCCAGCAGCTCAATCCCTCTCCAGGGTACGGGCACAGATACGCAGTATTTT
CASSSIPLQGTGTDTQYF
>.|TRBV20-1|.|14|TRBJ2-1
TGCAGTGCTCGGTGGGGGGCGAGGATCCATGAGCAGTTCTTC
CSARWGARIHEQFF
>.|TRBV20-1|.|12|TRBJ2-2
TGCAGTGCTAGGGTCAACACCGGGGAGCTGTTTTTT
CSARVNTGELFF
>.|TRBV5-8|TRBD1|15|TRBJ2-7
TGTGCCAGCAGCCGTGCGGGACAGGGGACCTACGAGCAGTACTTC
CASSRAGQGTYEQYF
>.|TRBV7-4|TRBD1|14|TRBJ2-7
TGTGCCAGCAGTTCAGGGGGTAATTCTAACGAGCAGTACTTC
CASSSGGNSNEQYF
>once|TRBV7-9|.|15|TRBJ2-3
TGTGCCAGCAGCTTACAATCAGGGTTTACAGATACGCAGTATTTT
CASSLQSGFTDTQYF
>.|TRBV7-2|.|14|TRBJ1-5
TGTGCCAGCAGCTTAGACTCAGGGAATCAGCCCCAGCATTTT
CASSLDSGNQPQHF
>.|TRBV5-6|TRBD2|15|TRBJ2-5
TGTGCCAGCAGCTTGGCCGGGAGGGGAGGCGAGACCCAGTACTTC
CASSLAGRGGETQYF
>.|TRBV5-4|.|14|TRBJ2-7
TGTGCCAGCAGCTATTGGGACTCCTCGAGGGAGCAGTACTTC
CASSYWDSSREQYF
>.|TRBV9|.|15|TRBJ1-4
TGTGCCAGCAACCCGGGAGACCATCCGAGGGAAAAACTGTTTTTT
CASNPGDHPREKLFF
>.|TRBV20-1|.|15|TRBJ2-5
TGCAGTGCTAGGGCTTCCCGACAGGCGCAAGAGACCCAGTACTTC
CSARASRQAQETQYF
>.|TRBV19|.|15|TRBJ1-1
TGTGCCAGTAGTATTCCCCATGTCATGAACACTGAAGCTTTCTTT
CASSIPHVMNTEAFF
>.|TRBV2|TRBD1|15|TRBJ1-5
TGTGCCAGGGGGACAGGTCCAAGAGCAAATCAGCCCCAGCATTTT
CARGTGPRANQPQHF